This T cell receptor beta chain was captured in a study of vaccination and CD4 T cells after COVID-19. Study information: Samples after vaccination came a median approximately 2.5 months past dose two, ranging 14 to 241.

J lost 4 bases, V lost 6 bases, and 12 bases had no gene match. Germline V CDR1 and CDR2: SEHNR, FQNEAQ (reference sequence). The CDR3 consists of 17 residues. Cultured CD4+ T-cell DNA underwent Oncomine TCR Beta short-read sequencing. TCRdb itself ran the PCR reads through MiXCR, one entry per CDR3 protein. The sample holds about 19,000 distinct CDR3 sequences, about 61% seen once. The treatment here: approximately nine-day PBMC culture with coronavirus spike peptide pools or control peptides (ViraFEST assay). With respect to this clonotype: Antigen unknown.

The clonotype was recovered from a human donor who had recovered from COVID-19. Sequenced input: CD4+ T cells from blood, cultured in vitro. This chain links TRBV7-9 with TRBJ2-7; TRBD2 matches 13 bases. The CDR3: CASSHRQGLAGTYEQYF. The CDR3 DNA reads as TGTGCCAGCAGTCATCGGCAGGGACTAGCGGGAACGTACGAGCAGTACTTC.